Reported below is one TCR beta chain. Antigen: not known. A much bigger clone sits one base away, suggesting this may be a read error. The data derive from a study of Graves' ophthalmopathy and Graves' hyperthyroidism. Using RNA transcripts, the TCR beta CDR3 regions were amplified. Scientists carried out first-round RT-PCR using HTBI primers and then a second-round multiplex PCR. MiXCR, run by TCRdb on the multiplex PCR reads, gives a single entry per CDR3 protein. Here the sample spans about 48,000 distinct CDR3 sequences, around half being singletons. Orbital computed tomography, thyroid ultrasound, TRAb, serum thyroxine and clinical symptoms formed the basis of diagnosis. This CDR3 region has 14 residues. CDR1 is LGHDT and CDR2 is YNNKEL in the germline V gene (reference sequence). Study findings and constraints: A model built from 13 signatures distinguished ophthalmopathy from stable hyperthyroidism with approximately 89% sensitivity and 81.08% specificity.

The sample taken for sequencing was peripheral blood. This receptor was identified in an adult man with Graves' ophthalmopathy. This chain uses TRBV3-1 with TRBJ1-2, with D possibly being TRBD1 (5 bases). The CDR3 reads CASGQLRGNYGYTF. The CDR3 coding sequence is TGTGCCAGCGGCCAACTCCGGGGGAACTATGGCTACACCTTC.